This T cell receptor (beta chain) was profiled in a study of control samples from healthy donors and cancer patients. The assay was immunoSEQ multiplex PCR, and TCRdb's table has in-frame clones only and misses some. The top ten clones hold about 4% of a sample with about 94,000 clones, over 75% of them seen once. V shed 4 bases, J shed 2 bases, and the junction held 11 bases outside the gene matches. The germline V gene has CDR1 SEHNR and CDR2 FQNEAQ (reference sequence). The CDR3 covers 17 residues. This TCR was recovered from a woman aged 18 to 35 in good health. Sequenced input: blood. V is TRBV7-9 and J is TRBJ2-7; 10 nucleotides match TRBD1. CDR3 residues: CASSSPTGQGGTYEQYF. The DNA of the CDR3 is TGTGCCAGCAGCTCCCCTACCGGACAGGGGGGAACCTACGAGCAGTACTTC.